This TCR beta chain was documented in a study of T cell responses to AZD1222 COVID-19 vaccine. Study-wide findings and caveats: The repertoires were collected only after the peak T cell response. Spike as a whole was targeted by vaccine-associated CD4 TCRs, dominant at 160-218 and 743-854.

To note about this clone: Its target is unknown.

Produced via immunoSEQ multiplex PCR; TCRdb's table is partial and in-frame only. Here the sample spans about 140,000 clones, approximately 90% being singletons. V shed 7 bases and J shed 0 bases, with 10 bases lying between them. From germline, CDR1 is MGHRA and CDR2 YSYEKL. The CDR3 is 14 residues long. The sequence was obtained from an adult who received the AZD1222 COVID-19 vaccine. V is TRBV4-1 and J is TRBJ1-5, with D possibly being TRBD1 (5 bases). Sample: peripheral blood, taken 28 days after the second AZD1222 dose. CDR3 in amino acids: CASTRTLSNQPQHF. The CDR3 bases are TGCGCCAGCACCCGGACACTTAGCAATCAGCCCCAGCATTTT.